Sequencing of this T cell receptor (beta chain) was carried out in a study of CD8 T cells in ankylosing spondylitis. Study-level points and caveats: The disease-linked clones had a CD8+ phenotype and low blood frequencies. It appeared that ankylosing spondylitis blood was characterized by a TCR beta motif of 8 or 9 highly homologous variants. Enrichment of disease-linked clones was reportedly significant in matched ankylosing spondylitis synovial fluid.

V lost 1 base and J 8 bases, leaving 8 bases between the germline ends. Germline values: CDR1 LNHNV, CDR2 YYDKDF (reference sequence). This CDR3 is built from 13 residues. Scientists made TCR beta libraries using quantitative 5'-RACE with molecular barcodes. Using its own MiXCR run on the 5' RACE reads, TCRdb lists one record per CDR3 protein. This table has under 550,000 distinct CDR3 sequences, more than 25% appearing once. This clonotype was counted a few times. Antigen: not known. This sequence was found in a male donor with ankylosing spondylitis. This chain uses TRBV15 with TRBJ1-4; possible D gene TRBD1, 5 bases. Sequenced material: blood, either unsorted or a sorted T cell fraction (not recorded which). CDR3 residues: CATSRGQTEKLFF. The CDR3 region has the DNA TGTGCCACCAGCAGAGGACAGACCGAAAAACTGTTTTTT.